This T cell receptor beta chain was recorded in a study of cytomegalovirus exposure and HLA in healthy donors. CDR3 length equals 16 residues. CDR1 is LNHDA and CDR2 is SQIVND in the germline V gene (reference sequence). V lost 6 bases and J lost 7; bases outside the gene matches: 13. The PCR employed 60 Vbeta primers together with 13 Jbeta primers. Libraries were prepared by immunoSEQ multiplex PCR; TCRdb keeps only in-frame clonotypes and omits some of them. The sample includes about 120,000 clones, approximately 80% of them seen just once. This receptor was taken from a woman in her 30s in good health and CMV-seronegative. The sample consisted of PBMCs. The chain combines TRBV19 with TRBJ2-1; 9 bases line up with TRBD1. The DNA for the CDR3 is TGTGCCAGTAGCCCGTGGACAGGGGAGCACGAGAATGAGCAGTTCTTC. Translating it yields CASSPWTGEHENEQFF.